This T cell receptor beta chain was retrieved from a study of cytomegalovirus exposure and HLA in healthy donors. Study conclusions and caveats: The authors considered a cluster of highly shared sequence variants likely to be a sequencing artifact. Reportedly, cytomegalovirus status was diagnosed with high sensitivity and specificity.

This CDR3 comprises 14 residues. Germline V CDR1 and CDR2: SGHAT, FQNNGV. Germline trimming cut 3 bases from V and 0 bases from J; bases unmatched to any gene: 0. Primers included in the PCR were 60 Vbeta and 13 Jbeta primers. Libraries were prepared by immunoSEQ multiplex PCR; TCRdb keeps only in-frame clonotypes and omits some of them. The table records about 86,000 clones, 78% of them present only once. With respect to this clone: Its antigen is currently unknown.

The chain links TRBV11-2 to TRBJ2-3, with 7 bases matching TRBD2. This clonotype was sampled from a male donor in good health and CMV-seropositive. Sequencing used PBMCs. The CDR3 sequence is CASSFSGSTDTQYF. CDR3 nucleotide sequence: TGTGCCAGCAGCTTTAGCGGGAGCACAGATACGCAGTATTTT. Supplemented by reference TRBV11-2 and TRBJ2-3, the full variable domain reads EAGVAQSPRYKIIEKRQSVAFWCNPISGHATLYWYQQILGQGPKLLIQFQNNGVVDDSQLPKDRFSAERLKGVDSTLKIQPAKLEDSAVYLCASSFSGSTDTQYFGPGTRLTVL.